Below are 18 T cell receptor beta chains sequenced from a single sample in a study of blood T cells in healthy people across ages. Combining a sample-barcoded 5' primer with a J-beta primer mix, a second PCR ran for roughly 7 to 12 cycles. TCRdb analysed the 5' RACE reads with MiXCR anew, one entry per CDR3 protein. The sample has hundreds of thousands of distinct CDR3 sequences, under 30% seen once; the top ten hold approximately 15%. Sequenced: blood. These TCRs come from a woman aged 80 or over in good health.

In regard to this clonotype: One junction end disagrees with the germline gene, perhaps due to a read error. This chain connects TRBV5-1 to TRBJ2-1; 7 bases map to TRBD2. The CDR3 runs 16 residues. CDR1 SGHRS and CDR2 YFSETQ come from the germline V gene. CDR3 nucleotide sequence: TGCGCCGGCAGCTTCGGCGGGGGAAGCTCCTACAATGAGCAGTTCTTC. This encodes CAGSFGGGSSYNEQFF.

This clonotype was counted at least ten times. The gene calls are TRBV4-3 and TRBJ2-7; 7 bases match TRBD2. Germline assignment: CDR1 LGHNA and CDR2 YSLEER. V lost 0 bases and J lost 4; bases outside the gene matches: 6. The CDR3 is 15 residues long. The CDR3 nucleotides are TGCGCCAGCAGCCAAGATCGTGGGGGGGGATACGAGCAGTACTTC. Amino acids: CASSQDRGGGYEQYF.

This clonotype was seen many times. The rearrangement uses TRBV6-1 and TRBJ1-2; the match to TRBD1 covers 8 bases. Germline lookup yields CDR1 MNHNS and CDR2 SASEGT. The CDR3 has 13 residues. Unmatched junction bases numbered 2, after V lost 5 bases and J lost 3 bases. This chain's CDR3 is CASSKDRDYGYTF. The CDR3 nucleotides are TGTGCCAGCAGTAAGGACAGGGACTATGGCTACACCTTC.

This clonotype appeared many times. The CDR3 DNA reads TGTGCCAGCAGCCTAAGACTAGCGGGGGACGAACGGCTAGCCAAAAACATTCAGTACTTC. Its protein product is CASSLRLAGDERLAKNIQYF. The chain recombines TRBV5-5 with TRBJ2-4; 12 nucleotides line up with TRBD2. The CDR3 spans 20 residues. V lost 4 bases to trimming and J lost 0 bases; unmatched junction nucleotides: 14. Germline V gene data show CDR1 as SGHKS and CDR2 as YYEKEE (reference sequence).

The chain employs TRBV3-1 and TRBJ2-7; weak D call: TRBD2 (6 bases). This CDR3 region has 15 residues. Trimming pared 1 base from V and 2 bases from J, leaving 12 bases between. From germline, CDR1 is LGHDT and CDR2 YNNKEL (reference sequence). CDR3 sequence (DNA): TGTGCCAGCAGCCAAGGCGGTAGCGGTACCTACGAGCAGTACTTC. It is translated as CASSQGGSGTYEQYF.

This clonotype was observed a single time. The rearrangement links TRBV19 to TRBJ1-1; D is uncertain. Trimming removed 7 bases at V and 1 base at J, with 16 bases between. CDR1 is LNHDA, CDR2 SQIVND, per germline (reference sequence). CDR3 size: 15 residues. The CDR3 nucleotides are TGTGCCAGTATATTGGGGAGCGGTACGAACACTGAAGCTTTCTTT. This gives the protein CASILGSGTNTEAFF.

The gene calls are TRBV6-2 or TRBV6-3 and TRBJ1-5, with 7 positions matching TRBD1. The germline gives CDR1 MNHEY, CDR2 SVGEGT. The CDR3 spans 13 residues. The V segment lost 7 bases and the J segment 1 base; nucleotides outside the gene matches: 1. The CDR3 bases are TGTGCCAGCATGGACAGGAGCAATCAGCCCCAGCATTTT. This codes for CASMDRSNQPQHF.

The sample holds many counts of this clonotype. The V and J genes are TRBV6-1 and TRBJ1-1, with 10 bases fitting TRBD1. The CDR3 consists of 17 residues. Germline assignment: CDR1 MNHNS and CDR2 SASEGT. J gave up 4 bases and V 6 bases, and 14 bases lay outside the gene matches. The DNA of the CDR3 is TGTGCCAGCAGACCCCTAACCTCCGGGACAGGGGTCACTGAAGCTTTCTTT. Translation: CASRPLTSGTGVTEAFF.

In regard to this clonotype: A much larger clone lies one base from this, so it may be a read error. This CDR3 reads CASTSDRVANVRTF. For the CDR3, the DNA is TGTGCCAGCACCTCGGACAGGGTGGCCAACGTCCGGACTTTC. The V gene is TRBV12-3 or TRBV12-4, the J gene TRBJ2-6, with TRBD1 matching 8 bases. CDR3 length: 14 residues.

The chain uses TRBV5-1 and TRBJ2-3; 11 bases map to TRBD2. The V segment lost 0 bases and the J segment 0 bases; nucleotides outside the gene matches: 9. The CDR3 consists of 19 residues. Germline V gene data show CDR1 as SGHRS and CDR2 as YFSETQ. The CDR3 sequence: CASSLGGLAGGSSTDTQYF. The CDR3 DNA reads as TGCGCCAGCAGCTTGGGCGGACTAGCGGGTGGATCTAGCACAGATACGCAGTATTTT.

Concerning this clonotype: This may stem from a read error, because a much larger clone lies one nucleotide away. This chain uses TRBV4-2 with TRBJ1-2; D ambiguous. In germline, CDR1 is LGHNA, CDR2 YNFKEQ. V was shortened by 5 bases and J by 2 bases, with 15 bases between the two germline ends. This CDR3 comprises 15 residues. CDR3 in amino acids: CASSCSSAGNYGYTF. CDR3 DNA: TGTGCCAGCAGCTGTAGTTCGGCAGGCAACTATGGCTACACCTTC.

Many counts were recorded for this clonotype. The V gene is TRBV7-8, the J gene TRBJ1-1; possibly TRBD1 for D (5 bases). The CDR3 consists of 16 residues. V lost 1 base and J lost 0, with 12 bases in between. Germline V gives CDR1 SGHVS, CDR2 FQNEAQ. The DNA for the CDR3 is TGTGCCAGCAGCTTAGGGGGACCGTTAATGAACACTGAAGCTTTCTTT. Translating it yields CASSLGGPLMNTEAFF.

At least ten counts were recorded for this clonotype. The V call is TRBV20-1, the J call TRBJ1-2, with TRBD1 matching over 8 bases. The V and J ends lost 3 bases and 5 bases, in that order; junction bases with no gene match: 2. Looked up from germline, CDR1 is DFQATT and CDR2 is SNEGSKA (reference sequence). This CDR3 is built from 12 residues. Here the CDR3 DNA reads TGCAGTGCTAGTACAGGGGGTTATGGCTACACCTTC. Its protein is CSASTGGYGYTF.

The chain recombines TRBV7-6 with TRBJ2-7, with a possible D match to TRBD1 (5 bases). The CDR3 runs to 14 residues. CDR1 and CDR2 (germline): SGHVS, FNYEAQ. With 0 bases removed from V and 3 bases from J, the gap between germline ends came to 9 bases. The CDR3 bases are TGTGCCAGCAGCTTAGCGGACACCCTCTACGAGCAGTACTTC. Protein: CASSLADTLYEQYF.

This clonotype was observed many times. V and J are TRBV20-1 and TRBJ2-1; 8 nucleotides line up with TRBD2. Unmatched junction bases numbered 12, after V lost 5 bases and J lost 9 bases. The germline CDR1 and CDR2 sequences are DFQATT and SNEGSKA (reference sequence). CDR3 length equals 14 residues. The CDR3 nucleotides are TGCAGTGCTCCTACTAGCGGCGAAGGGAGTGAGCAGTTCTTC. Its protein product is CSAPTSGEGSEQFF.

The rearrangement uses TRBV24-1 and TRBJ2-5, with TRBD2 identical over 16 bases. CDR1 and CDR2 (germline): KGHDR, SFDVKD. The V segment lost 5 bases and the J segment 4 bases; nucleotides outside the gene matches: 9. There are 18 residues in the CDR3. The CDR3 bases are TGTGCCACCAGTGCCCTCGGGACTAGCGGGAGGGCCGGAGAGACCCAGTACTTC. Translated, it gives CATSALGTSGRAGETQYF.

The chain combines TRBV5-1 with TRBJ2-7; D gene unclear. CDR1 is SGHRS, CDR2 YFSETQ, per germline. The CDR3 extends over 14 amino acids. The germline V and J ends were trimmed by 0 bases and 4 bases, with 11 bases remaining between them. CDR3 in DNA: TGCGCCAGCAGCTTGGTAGTACAACCTTACGAGCAGTACTTC. Its protein is CASSLVVQPYEQYF.

This clonotype was counted ten times or more. The chain carries TRBV12-3 or TRBV12-4 and TRBJ1-1, with TRBD1 as a possible D gene (6 bases). The V gene lost 7 bases and the J gene lost 4 bases, with 16 bases spanning the gap. The CDR3 is 14 amino acids. CDR3 DNA: TGTGCCAGCAAGATGGTACAGGGCCCCACTGAAGCTTTCTTT. This codes for CASKMVQGPTEAFF.